The text below deals with one T cell receptor beta chain. The antigen this receptor binds is unknown. Per-base quality was not reported, and no clone a single base away is much larger than it. The entry originates in a study of blood T cell repertoires in COVID-19 (TCRdb year 2020). Looking at the study overall: Samples covering the acute and convalescent phases of COVID-19 were provided by collaborators in the United States, Italy and Spain. A de-identified subject ID, COVID-19 status, age in years and sex were almost always included in the sample metadata. A freely available public database, intended as a resource for researchers studying the immune response to SARS-CoV-2, is where the repertoires were released. Subjects who had been exposed to COVID-19, were actively infected with it, or had recovered from it provided the deeply sampled blood TCRbeta repertoires that made up the dataset. The material from the prospective study consisted of cDNA or gDNA derived from T cells, B-cell-depleted T cells, or PBMCs. The samples were drawn from the first 160 participants of the ongoing ImmuneRACE study and from 1,200 or so subjects provided by 6 global collaborators. Where available, HLA class I and class II types were obtained from metadata supplied by the sample provider rather than from assay-based typing.

Paper-wide results and their limitations: How much clinical and demographic metadata was included differed by source and by participant, and the metadata was provided uncurated.

The V end loses 2 bases and the J end loses 11 bases, and a stretch of 8 bases separates them. The CDR3 holds 11 amino acids from the cysteine to the phenylalanine. The entry retains the CDR3 DNA only, 33 bases that are in frame from base 1. From the germline V gene, CDR1 is SGHDT and CDR2 is YYEEEE. Whole blood was collected in K2EDTA tubes by collaborating institutions according to the institutions' own protocols. For TCRbeta analysis, collaborators shipped samples in one of three forms: frozen whole blood, isolated PBMCs, or DNA extracted from either of those sample types. The immunoSEQ Assay, a bias-controlled multiplex PCR, was used to amplify TCRbeta CDR3 regions from genomic DNA. In the original analysis: Nucleated cell counts per sample were estimated from amplification of reference gene primers within the assay. To quantify the absolute abundance of each unique TCRbeta CDR3 rearrangement, sequence reads were collapsed and filtered. For each sample, productive Simpson clonality was calculated as the square root of Simpson's diversity index over productive rearrangements. Here the immuneACCESS table is served through TCRdb, limited to in-frame sequences with V and J called. Missing clones are a known gap in these copies; in checked studies unresolved V genes cover under half, and the rest lacks a known reason. The DNA was the basis for D and trimming; V, J and clone size are from that table. This sample has 96,000 or so clones in its table, and 90% of those were observed once. The ten largest clones add up to around 1.6% of the sample.

Sequences were obtained from peripheral blood. This chain joins TRBV5-6 to TRBJ1-3, with no D gene named confidently. This receptor was obtained from a man in his sixties with acute or convalescent COVID-19. The CDR3 region has the sequence CASSLGEAIYF. The DNA sequence is TGTGCCAGCAGCTTAGGAGAAGCCATATATTTT.